This TCR beta chain was recovered during a study of T cells after yellow fever vaccination. Via MiXCR, TCRdb re-called the 5' RACE reads, giving one row per CDR3 protein. The sample shows 500,000 to 650,000 distinct CDR3 sequences, 9% to 15% of them seen only once. This clonotype was picked up a small number of times. What it binds is not known. Study results and limitations: Peaking on day 5 versus 15, the secondary response was faster but weaker. Reappearance after the booster was observed for most primary-vaccination clones (more than 95% CD4, almost 90% CD8). FACS-sorted repertoires could harbor abundant contaminating bulk-population clonotypes. Shared CD4/CD8 clonotypes were a small share, likely from convergent recombination.

CDR3 length: 12 amino acids. Trimming removed 10 bases from V and 0 bases from J, with 10 bases in between. Germline V lookup: CDR1 ENHRY, CDR2 SYGVKD. Here the sequenced sample was PBMCs, taken on the day of the yellow fever booster vaccination. This clonotype was sampled from a man aged 25 to 40 who received the YFV17D yellow fever vaccine. V usage is TRBV10-3 and J usage is TRBJ2-7; D remains ambiguous. The CDR3 bases are TGTGCCACCGAAGATAGCTCCTACGAGCAGTACTTC. Encoded protein: CATEDSSYEQYF.